These 4 T cell receptor beta chains came from one sample sequenced in a study of T cell repertoires in cytomegalovirus infection. Their target antigens are unknown. TCRdb used MiXCR to reprocess the reads, holding one entry per CDR3 protein. This sample has approximately 500,000 distinct CDR3 sequences, with around 30% found just once. The sample consisted of cultured PBMCs, taken from culture after CMV antigen stimulation. These receptors were taken from a human donor in good health (CMV status not recorded). Some clones in this sample may be carry-over from other donors' samples.

This clonotype came up many times. The rearrangement uses TRBV28 and TRBJ1-3; possible D gene TRBD1, 5 bases. V shed 6 bases and J shed 0 bases, with 9 bases lying between them. CDR3 length: 14 residues. CDR1 is MDHEN and CDR2 is SYDVKM in the germline V gene. CDR3 protein: CASRVDSSGNTIYF. CDR3 coding DNA: TGTGCCAGCAGGGTTGACAGCTCTGGAAACACCATATATTTT. Looking up the rest from reference TRBV28 and TRBJ1-3 gives the full variable domain: DVKVTQSSRYLVKRTGEKVFLECVQDMDHENMFWYRQDPGLGLRLIYFSYDVKMKEKGDIPEGYSVSREKKERFSLILESASTNQTSMYLCASRVDSSGNTIYFGEGSWLTVV.

This clonotype was seen only a few times. V usage is TRBV19 and J usage is TRBJ2-3; 7 bases fit TRBD1. CDR3 size: 16 residues. The V gene's germline CDR1 is LNHDA and CDR2 SQIVND (reference sequence). J was trimmed by 2 bases and V by 2 bases; bases with no gene match: 7. The CDR3 DNA follows: TGTGCCAGTAGTATAAAATCCGGACAGGTCACAGATACGCAGTATTTT. Protein product: CASSIKSGQVTDTQYF.

This clonotype was recorded a few times. J is TRBJ2-1 and V is TRBV7-2; D not resolved. The CDR3 is 11 amino acids. Germline V gene data show CDR1 as SGHTA and CDR2 as FQGNSA. The germline V and J ends were trimmed by 5 bases and 9 bases, with 8 bases remaining between them. The DNA for the CDR3 is TGTGCCAGCAGCCCCAGTATTGAGCAGTTCTTC. Protein sequence: CASSPSIEQFF. Full variable domain (missing parts from reference TRBV7-2 and TRBJ2-1): GAGVSQSPSNKVTEKGKDVELRCDPISGHTALYWYRQSLGQGLEFLIYFQGNSAPDKSGLPSDRFSAERTGGSVSTLTIQRTQQEDSAVYLCASSPSIEQFFGPGTRLTVL.

The rearrangement joins TRBV7-1 to TRBJ2-7; D is unresolved. TRBV7-1 is given ORF status, its function remaining uncertain. V shed 5 bases and J shed 0 bases, with 5 bases lying between them. The CDR3 extends over 12 amino acids. The CDR3 protein is CASSPLSYEQYV. DNA of the CDR3: TGTGCCAGCAGCCCCCTCTCCTACGAGCAGTACGTC.